This entry lists 13 T cell receptor beta chains sequenced from one sample in a study of cytomegalovirus exposure and HLA in healthy donors. The PCR made use of 60 Vbeta and 13 Jbeta primers. Only in-frame clones appear in the TCRdb table, and some are missing; sequencing was by immunoSEQ multiplex PCR. The sample records some 130,000 clones, roughly 73% being singletons. The sequenced material came from PBMCs. These receptors all come from a male donor in good health and CMV-seronegative.

The chain links TRBV30 to TRBJ2-6; no clear D gene. V lost 0 bases and J 2 bases, leaving 8 bases between the germline ends. This CDR3 has 15 amino acids. Germline V lookup: CDR1 GTSNPN, CDR2 SVGIG (reference sequence). CDR3 residues: CAWSVRFPGANVLTF. The CDR3 DNA follows: TGTGCCTGGAGTGTACGGTTTCCTGGGGCCAACGTCCTGACTTTC.

V is TRBV10-2 and J is TRBJ2-7; 7 bases agree with TRBD2. CDR1 is WSHSY and CDR2 is SAAADI in the germline V gene. This CDR3 has 13 amino acids. With V trimmed by 4 bases and J by 0 bases, 0 bases remained unmatched. In DNA form, the CDR3 reads TGCGCCAGCAGTGGGACTAGCTCCTACGAGCAGTACTTC. It is translated as CASSGTSSYEQYF.

The chain combines TRBV30 with TRBJ2-7, with TRBD2 as a possible D gene (7 bases). V was cut by 2 bases and J by 5 bases, with 16 bases left in between. CDR3 length equals 14 residues. From germline, CDR1 is GTSNPN and CDR2 SVGIG (reference sequence). The CDR3 is CAWSTRGGVHEQYF. In DNA form, the CDR3 reads TGTGCCTGGAGTACTAGGGGGGGGGTCCACGAGCAGTACTTC.

This chain links TRBV6-5 with TRBJ1-1; D uncertain. Germline loops: CDR1 MNHEY, CDR2 SVGAGI. The CDR3 covers 15 residues. V shed 5 bases and J shed 1 base, with 14 bases lying between them. CDR3 protein: CASSPSVLGNTEAFF. CDR3 sequence (DNA): TGTGCCAGCAGTCCCTCAGTACTAGGGAACACTGAAGCTTTCTTT.

The chain is built from TRBV29-1 and TRBJ2-7, with D tentatively TRBD2 (5 bases). V lost 5 bases, J lost 3 bases, and 8 bases lay in between. CDR1 SQVTM and CDR2 ANQGSEA come from the germline V gene. The CDR3 sequence is 11 residues long. CDR3 coding DNA: TGCAGCGTTTTCGGGAACTACGAGCAGTACTTC. It codes for CSVFGNYEQYF.

This clone has only a few counts. This specimen includes other DNA sequences encoding the same CDR3. The chain combines TRBV7-2 with TRBJ1-2; the D gene is possibly TRBD1 (5 bases). Trimming took off 5 bases at V and 9 bases at J, with 16 bases between the two ends. The CDR3 is 13 residues long. The V gene's germline CDR1 is SGHTA and CDR2 FQGNSA. The CDR3 DNA follows: TGTGCCAGCAGCGGGGCAGGGTTCTCGAGCTACACCTTC. This codes for CASSGAGFSSYTF.

This sequence joins TRBV13 and TRBJ2-3; 8 bases align to TRBD1. The germline CDR1 and CDR2 sequences are PRHDT and FYEKMQ (reference sequence). The CDR3 consists of 14 residues. Trimming took 0 bases from V and 6 from J; bases not matched to a gene: 2. The chain's CDR3 is CASSLGQGADTQYF. The CDR3 region has the DNA TGTGCCAGCAGCTTAGGTCAGGGGGCTGATACGCAGTATTTT.

V usage is TRBV7-9 and J usage is TRBJ1-3; TRBD1 aligns across 8 bases. The V segment lost 7 bases and the J segment 4 bases; nucleotides outside the gene matches: 9. Germline CDR1 reads SEHNR; CDR2 reads FQNEAQ (reference sequence). The CDR3 is 15 residues long. The CDR3 sequence: CASTYRGKPGNTIYF. The CDR3, as DNA: TGTGCCAGCACCTACAGGGGGAAGCCCGGAAACACCATATATTTT. Supplemented by reference TRBV7-9 and TRBJ1-3, the full variable domain reads DTGVSQNPRHKITKRGQNVTFRCDPISEHNRLYWYRQTLGQGPEFLTYFQNEAQLEKSRLLSDRFSAERPKGSFSTLEIQRTEQGDSAMYLCASTYRGKPGNTIYFGEGSWLTVV.

In DNA form, the CDR3 reads TGTGCCAGCAGTGAACCGTGGCCGAACACTGAAGCTTTCTTT. It translates to CASSEPWPNTEAFF. V gene TRBV6-1 combines with J gene TRBJ1-1; D uncertain. The CDR3 is 14 amino acids. Germline V gene data show CDR1 as MNHNS and CDR2 as SASEGT. V dropped 2 bases and J dropped 1 base, with 8 bases sitting between them.

The chain uses TRBV4-3 and TRBJ2-2, with 12 bases lining up with TRBD2. The junction had 5 bases not matched to a gene; V was cut back by 1 base and J by 5 bases. This CDR3 has 17 residues. Germline V gene data show CDR1 as LGHNA and CDR2 as YSLEER. This CDR3 is CASSQVPSGGGTGELFF. CDR3 nucleotides: TGCGCCAGCAGCCAAGTGCCTAGCGGGGGGGGAACCGGGGAGCTGTTTTTT.

This chain joins TRBV7-2 and TRBJ1-5, with 9 bases fitting TRBD1. Germline CDR1 reads SGHTA; CDR2 reads FQGNSA. Trimming took 1 base from V and 0 from J; bases not matched to a gene: 7. There are 18 residues in the CDR3. CDR3 sequence (DNA): TGTGCCAGCAGCTTAGGAGGGACAGGGCCTAATAGCAATCAGCCCCAGCATTTT. This encodes CASSLGGTGPNSNQPQHF.

This clone was counted a few times. The chain is built from TRBV4-2 and TRBJ1-1; D might be TRBD1 (5 bases). The germline V and J ends were trimmed by 2 bases and 4 bases, with 14 bases remaining between them. The length of the CDR3 is 15 residues. Germline values: CDR1 LGHNA, CDR2 YNFKEQ. The CDR3 here is CASSQWGVVGTEAFF. The CDR3 nucleotides read TGTGCCAGCAGCCAATGGGGGGTTGTTGGCACTGAAGCTTTCTTT.

This rearrangement joins TRBV9 to TRBJ1-3; D gene unclear. Trimming removed 4 bases from V and 2 bases from J, with 10 bases in between. The CDR3 totals 14 residues. Looked up from germline, CDR1 is SGDLS and CDR2 is YYNGEE. The CDR3 sequence: CASSNRGTGNTIYF. The CDR3 bases are TGTGCCAGCAGCAACAGAGGGACTGGAAACACCATATATTTT.